Listed below are T cell receptor beta chains from one sample, sequenced in a study of OX40 agonist ivuxolimab in advanced cancers. Profiled with immunoSEQ multiplex PCR; TCRdb holds only in-frame clones, not every one. In the table there are approximately 49,000 clones, around 85% of which are singletons. The sample here was CD4+ or CD8+ T cells sorted from blood, taken in a trial of the OX40 agonist ivuxolimab. Every receptor here comes from an adult with an advanced solid tumor such as melanoma, head and neck, liver or kidney cancer. The CDR3 runs from the conserved cysteine through the conserved F or W. The D gene is left open where the match is weak.

V: TRBV7-6
D: TRBD2
J: TRBJ2-3
DNA: TGTGCCAGCAGCTTAGAGGCTAGCGGTCCCACAGATACGCAGTATTTT
CDR3: CASSLEASGPTDTQYF

V: TRBV27
D: .
J: TRBJ2-7
DNA: TGTGCCAGCCGCAGCTCCTACGAGCAGTACTTC
CDR3: CASRSSYEQYF

V: TRBV19
D: .
J: TRBJ1-1
DNA: TGTGCCAGTAGGACCAACAGGGATTTAATGAACACTGAAGCTTTCTTT
CDR3: CASRTNRDLMNTEAFF

V: TRBV9
D: .
J: TRBJ2-2
DNA: TGTGCCAGCAGCGGAGCCGCCGCGGACCCCGGGGAGCTGTTTTTT
CDR3: CASSGAAADPGELFF

V: TRBV25-1
D: .
J: TRBJ2-7
DNA: TGTGCCAGCAGTGGCGGACCCTACGAGCAGTACTTC
CDR3: CASSGGPYEQYF

V: TRBV27
D: .
J: TRBJ2-1
DNA: TGTGCCAGCAGTTTATCTCAGGGCTTCTACAATGAGCAGTTCTTC
CDR3: CASSLSQGFYNEQFF

V: TRBV6-6
D: TRBD1
J: TRBJ1-2
DNA: TGTGCCAGCAGCTCGCCTCGACAGGGTCCCTATGGCTACACCTTC
CDR3: CASSSPRQGPYGYTF

V: TRBV28
D: .
J: TRBJ1-5
DNA: TGTGCCAGCAGTTTCCGGGGTGGAAATAGCAATCAGCCCCAGCATTTT
CDR3: CASSFRGGNSNQPQHF

V: TRBV4-1
D: TRBD2
J: TRBJ2-1
DNA: TGCGCCAGCAGCCAAGCCGGGGAGGGGTGGGATGAGCAGTTCTTC
CDR3: CASSQAGEGWDEQFF

V: TRBV27
D: .
J: TRBJ2-3
DNA: TGTGCCAGCAGTTTATCGGGAGTAGCGGACCTCACAGATACGCAGTATTTT
CDR3: CASSLSGVADLTDTQYF

V: TRBV11-3
D: TRBD1
J: TRBJ1-2
DNA: TGTGCCAGCAGCTTAGCCCCCAGGGGGACAGGGGATCACTATGGCTACACCTTC
CDR3: CASSLAPRGTGDHYGYTF

V: TRBV6-6
D: .
J: TRBJ1-5
DNA: TGTGCCAGCAGTTACGGCAGGGGTGGCAATCAGCCCCAGCATTTT
CDR3: CASSYGRGGNQPQHF

V: TRBV6-5
D: .
J: TRBJ2-2
DNA: TGTGCCAGCAGTTACGAGCCTAGCGGGGAGCTGTTTTTT
CDR3: CASSYEPSGELFF

V: TRBV7-6
D: .
J: TRBJ1-1
DNA: TGTGCCAGTGCCCTGACGGCGAACACTGAAGCTTTCTTT
CDR3: CASALTANTEAFF